The subject of this entry is one T cell receptor (beta chain). The antigen remains unidentified. This specimen comes from a study of T cells expressing NK-cell markers. Looked up from germline, CDR1 is SGHVS and CDR2 is FQNEAQ. CDR3 size: 13 residues. General observations from the study: Six or seven donors carried dominant NKG2C+ clonotypes that made up about 1.0-8% of their CD8+ T cells. Where a handful of donors were concerned, these clonotypes also led the CD3+CD56-NKG2C+ fraction.

TCRdb re-called the 5' RACE reads; every CDR3 protein appears as one record, without DNA. The sample includes hundreds of thousands of distinct CDR3 sequences. Sequenced sample: blood T cells: a sorted CD56 or NKG2C T cell subset, CD4+ or CD8+ T cells, or bulk PBMC T cells (not recorded which). The V call is TRBV7-8, the J call TRBJ1-4. This clonotype was obtained from a man between 18 and 69 years old in good health. CDR3: CASRLRSSGTLFF.